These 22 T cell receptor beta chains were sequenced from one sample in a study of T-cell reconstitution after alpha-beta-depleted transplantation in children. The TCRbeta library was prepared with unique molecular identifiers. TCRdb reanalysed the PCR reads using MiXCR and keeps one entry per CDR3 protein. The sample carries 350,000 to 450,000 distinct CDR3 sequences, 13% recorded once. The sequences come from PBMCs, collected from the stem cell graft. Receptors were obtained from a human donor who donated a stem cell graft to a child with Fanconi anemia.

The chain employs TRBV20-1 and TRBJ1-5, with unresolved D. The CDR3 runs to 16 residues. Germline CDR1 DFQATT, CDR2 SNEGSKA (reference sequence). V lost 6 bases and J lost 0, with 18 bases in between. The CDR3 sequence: CSAVRIHGSSNQPQHF. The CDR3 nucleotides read TGCAGTGCCGTGCGGATTCACGGTTCTAGCAATCAGCCCCAGCATTTT.

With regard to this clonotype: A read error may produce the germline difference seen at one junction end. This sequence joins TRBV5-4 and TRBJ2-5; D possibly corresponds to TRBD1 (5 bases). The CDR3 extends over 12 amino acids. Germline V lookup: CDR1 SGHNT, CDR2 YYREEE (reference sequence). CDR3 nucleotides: TGTGCCAGCAGCTTTGGGCAGGGTTGGCCCCACTTC. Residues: CASSFGQGWPHF.

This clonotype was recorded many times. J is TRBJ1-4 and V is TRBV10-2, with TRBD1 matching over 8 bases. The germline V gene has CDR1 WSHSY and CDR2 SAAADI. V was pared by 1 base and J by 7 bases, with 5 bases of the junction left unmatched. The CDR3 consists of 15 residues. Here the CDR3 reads CASSEWGQGAEKLFF. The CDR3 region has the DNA TGCGCCAGCAGTGAGTGGGGGCAGGGGGCTGAAAAACTGTTTTTT.

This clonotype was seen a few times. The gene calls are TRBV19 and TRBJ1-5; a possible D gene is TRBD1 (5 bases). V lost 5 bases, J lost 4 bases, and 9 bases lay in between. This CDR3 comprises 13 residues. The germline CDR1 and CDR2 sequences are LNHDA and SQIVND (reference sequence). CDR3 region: CASSDWTNQPQHF. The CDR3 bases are TGTGCCAGTAGTGATTGGACAAATCAGCCCCAGCATTTT.

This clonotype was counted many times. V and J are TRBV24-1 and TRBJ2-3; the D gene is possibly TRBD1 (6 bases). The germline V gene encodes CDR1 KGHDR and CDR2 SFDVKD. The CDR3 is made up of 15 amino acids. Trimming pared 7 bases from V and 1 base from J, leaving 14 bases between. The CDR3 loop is CATRDSVSGTDTQYF. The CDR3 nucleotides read TGTGCCACCAGGGACAGCGTTTCTGGCACAGATACGCAGTATTTT.

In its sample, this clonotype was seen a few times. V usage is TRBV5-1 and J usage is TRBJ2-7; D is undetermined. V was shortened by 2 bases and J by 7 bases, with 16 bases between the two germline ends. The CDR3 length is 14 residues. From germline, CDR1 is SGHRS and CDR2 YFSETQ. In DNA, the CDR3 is TGCGCCAGCAGCTTTTATGGACCGTGGATGGAGCAGTACGTC. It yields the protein CASSFYGPWMEQYV.

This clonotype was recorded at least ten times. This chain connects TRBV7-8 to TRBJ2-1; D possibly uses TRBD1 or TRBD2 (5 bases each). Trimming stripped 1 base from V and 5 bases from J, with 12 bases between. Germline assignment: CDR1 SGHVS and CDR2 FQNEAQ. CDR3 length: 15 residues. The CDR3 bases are TGTGCCAGCAGCTTAGTTAGGGGACGTAACAATGAGCAGTTCTTC. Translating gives CASSLVRGRNNEQFF.

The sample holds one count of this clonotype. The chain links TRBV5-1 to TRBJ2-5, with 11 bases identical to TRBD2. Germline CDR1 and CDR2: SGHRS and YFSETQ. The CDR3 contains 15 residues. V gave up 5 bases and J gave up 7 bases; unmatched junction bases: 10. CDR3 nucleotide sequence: TGCGCCAGCAGGGAAGGACTAGCGGGTGATACGACCCAGTACTTC. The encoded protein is CASREGLAGDTTQYF.

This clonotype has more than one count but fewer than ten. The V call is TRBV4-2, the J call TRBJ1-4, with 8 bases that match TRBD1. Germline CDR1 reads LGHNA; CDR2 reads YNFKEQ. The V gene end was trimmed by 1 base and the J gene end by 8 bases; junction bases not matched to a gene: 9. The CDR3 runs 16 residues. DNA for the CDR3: TGTGCCAGCAGCCAAGGTCGACAGGGGTTGGCGGAAAAACTGTTTTTT. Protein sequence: CASSQGRQGLAEKLFF.

CDR3 bases: TGCAGTGCTAGAGATCCCCGGGACATATACAATGAGCAGTTCTTC. It is translated as CSARDPRDIYNEQFF. The V and J genes are TRBV20-1 and TRBJ2-1, with D tentatively TRBD1 (6 bases). The CDR3 has 15 amino acids. V lost 0 bases, J lost 4 bases, and 13 bases lay in between. The germline gives CDR1 DFQATT, CDR2 SNEGSKA (reference sequence).

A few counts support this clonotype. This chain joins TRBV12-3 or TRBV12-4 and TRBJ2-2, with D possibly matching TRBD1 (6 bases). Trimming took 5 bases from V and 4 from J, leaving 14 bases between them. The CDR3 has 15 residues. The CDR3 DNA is TGTGCCAGCAGTGACCCGAGAGGGGGCACCGGGGAGCTGTTTTTT. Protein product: CASSDPRGGTGELFF.

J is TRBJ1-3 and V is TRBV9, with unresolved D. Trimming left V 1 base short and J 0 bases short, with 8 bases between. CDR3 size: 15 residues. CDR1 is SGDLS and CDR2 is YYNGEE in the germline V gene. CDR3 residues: CASSVNSISGNTIYF. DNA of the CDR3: TGTGCCAGCAGCGTAAACAGCATCTCTGGAAACACCATATATTTT.

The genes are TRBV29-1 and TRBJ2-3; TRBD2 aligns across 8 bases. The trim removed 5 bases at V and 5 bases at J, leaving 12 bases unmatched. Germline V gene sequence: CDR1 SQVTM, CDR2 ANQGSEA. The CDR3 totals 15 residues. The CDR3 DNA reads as TGCAGCGTTACTCCAACCGGGGGGGCAGAAGATACGCAGTATTTT. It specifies CSVTPTGGAEDTQYF.

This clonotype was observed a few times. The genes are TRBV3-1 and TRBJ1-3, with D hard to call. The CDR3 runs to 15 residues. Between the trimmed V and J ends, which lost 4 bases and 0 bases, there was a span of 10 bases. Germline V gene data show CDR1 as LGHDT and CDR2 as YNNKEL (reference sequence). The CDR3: CASSPPGVSGNTIYF. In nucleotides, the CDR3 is TGTGCCAGCAGCCCGCCCGGCGTCTCTGGAAACACCATATATTTT. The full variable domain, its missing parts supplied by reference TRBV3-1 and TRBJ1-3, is DTAVSQTPKYLVTQMGNDKSIKCEQNLGHDTMYWYKQDSKKFLKIMFSYNNKELIINETVPNRFSPKSPDKAHLNLHINSLELGDSAVYFCASSPPGVSGNTIYFGEGSWLTVV.

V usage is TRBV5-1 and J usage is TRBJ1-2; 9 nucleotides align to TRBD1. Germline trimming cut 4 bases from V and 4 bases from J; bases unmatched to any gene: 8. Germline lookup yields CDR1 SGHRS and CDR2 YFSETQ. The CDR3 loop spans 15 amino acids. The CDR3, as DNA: TGCGCCAGCAGCACCGGACAGGGGTTGGTCTATGGCTACACCTTC. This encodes CASSTGQGLVYGYTF.

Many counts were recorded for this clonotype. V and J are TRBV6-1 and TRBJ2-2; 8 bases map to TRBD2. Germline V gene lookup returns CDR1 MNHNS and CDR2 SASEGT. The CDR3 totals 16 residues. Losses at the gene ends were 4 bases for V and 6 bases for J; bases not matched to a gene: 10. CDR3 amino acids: CASSGLPAGAAGELFF. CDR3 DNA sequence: TGTGCCAGCAGTGGGCTTCCAGCGGGGGCGGCCGGGGAGCTGTTTTTT.

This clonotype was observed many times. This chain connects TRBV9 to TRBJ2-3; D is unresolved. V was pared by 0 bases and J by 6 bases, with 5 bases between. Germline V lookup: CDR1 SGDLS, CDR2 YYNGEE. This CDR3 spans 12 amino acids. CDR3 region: CASSVVGDTQYF. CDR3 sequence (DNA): TGTGCCAGCAGCGTAGTGGGGGATACGCAGTATTTT.

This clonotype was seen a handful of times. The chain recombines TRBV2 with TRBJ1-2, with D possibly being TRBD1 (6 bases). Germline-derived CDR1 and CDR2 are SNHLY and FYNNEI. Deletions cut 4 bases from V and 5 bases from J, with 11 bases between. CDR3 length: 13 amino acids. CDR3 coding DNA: TGTGCCAGCAGTGCCACAGGGAAGTATGGCTACACCTTC. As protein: CASSATGKYGYTF.

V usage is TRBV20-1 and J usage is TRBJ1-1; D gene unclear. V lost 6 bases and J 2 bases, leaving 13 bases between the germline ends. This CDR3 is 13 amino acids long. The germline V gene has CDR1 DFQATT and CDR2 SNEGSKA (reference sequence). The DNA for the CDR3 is TGCAGTGCCGCTACAACGAAAAACACTGAAGCTTTCTTT. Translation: CSAATTKNTEAFF.

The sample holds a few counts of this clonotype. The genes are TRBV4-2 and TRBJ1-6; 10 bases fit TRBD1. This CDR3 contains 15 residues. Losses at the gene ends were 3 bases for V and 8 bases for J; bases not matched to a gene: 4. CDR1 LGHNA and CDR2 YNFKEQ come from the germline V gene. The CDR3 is CASSQGGQGDSPLHF. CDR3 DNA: TGTGCCAGCAGCCAGGGCGGACAGGGGGATTCACCCCTCCACTTT.

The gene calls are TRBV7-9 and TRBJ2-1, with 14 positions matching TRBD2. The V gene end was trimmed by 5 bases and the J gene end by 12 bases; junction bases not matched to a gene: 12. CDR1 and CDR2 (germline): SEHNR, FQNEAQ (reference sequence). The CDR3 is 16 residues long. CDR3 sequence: CASSETGGLAGARQFF. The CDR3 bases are TGTGCCAGCAGCGAAACCGGGGGACTAGCGGGGGCCAGGCAGTTCTTC.

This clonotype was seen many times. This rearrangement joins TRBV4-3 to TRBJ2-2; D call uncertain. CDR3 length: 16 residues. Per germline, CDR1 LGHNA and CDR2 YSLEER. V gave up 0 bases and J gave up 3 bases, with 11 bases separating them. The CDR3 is CASSQDGGRDTGELFF. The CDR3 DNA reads TGCGCCAGCAGCCAAGATGGTGGAAGGGACACCGGGGAGCTGTTTTTT.